Below are 7 T cell receptor beta chains sequenced from a single sample in a study of cytomegalovirus exposure and HLA in healthy donors (TCRdb year 2017). Libraries were made using the immunoSEQ multiplex PCR assay. For the multiplex PCR, a mixture combining 60 forward primers for TCR Vbeta segments and 13 reverse primers for TCR Jbeta segments was used. Drawn from immuneACCESS, this table holds only the in-frame rearrangements with V and J called that TCRdb kept. Clones are partly lost; checked studies trace under half to an unresolved V gene and leave the rest unexplained. This sample comprises roughly 150,000 clones, under 90% of them detected only once. The ten largest clones represent approximately 2.3% of the sample. The sample was PBMCs. The receptors here all came from a male donor in good health and CMV-seronegative.

The genes are TRBV28 and TRBJ2-5; D may be TRBD2 (6 bases). V gave up 2 bases and J gave up 6 bases, with 19 bases separating them. There are 16 residues in the CDR3. Germline V gene data show CDR1 as MDHEN and CDR2 as SYDVKM. CDR3 sequence (DNA): TGTGCCAGCAGTTTAGCCGGGATGGGGGGAGTAAAGACCCAGTACTTC. Translation gives CASSLAGMGGVKTQYF.

V is TRBV12-5 and J is TRBJ1-5; D is undetermined. The CDR3 runs 11 residues. CDR1 and CDR2 from the germline V gene are LGHNT and FRNRAP. The V and J ends lost 5 bases and 5 bases respectively, with 4 bases between them. CDR3 DNA: TGTGCTAGTGGTCCAGATCAGCCCCAGCATTTT. Its translation: CASGPDQPQHF.

This sequence joins TRBV4-2 and TRBJ2-1; 11 nucleotides line up with TRBD2. The CDR3 extends over 16 amino acids. With 0 bases clipped from V and 3 bases from J, the junction kept 1 base outside the gene matches. Germline CDR1 is LGHNA and CDR2 is YNFKEQ. The CDR3 sequence is CASSQEGTSGYNEQFF. The CDR3 DNA follows: TGTGCCAGCAGCCAAGAAGGGACTAGCGGCTACAATGAGCAGTTCTTC.

The chain is built from TRBV27 and TRBJ1-5; no clear D gene. Germline CDR1 reads MNHEY; CDR2 reads SMNVEV (reference sequence). Trimming pared 5 bases from V and 1 base from J, leaving 6 bases between. The CDR3 is 13 amino acids. Here the CDR3 reads CASSLMSNQPQHF. The CDR3 DNA reads TGTGCCAGCAGTCTTATGAGCAATCAGCCCCAGCATTTT.

This sequence joins TRBV10-1 and TRBJ2-1; the match to TRBD2 covers 7 bases. The CDR3 is made up of 18 amino acids. Germline values: CDR1 WNHNN, CDR2 SYGVQD (reference sequence). Germline trimming cut 6 bases from V and 0 bases from J; bases unmatched to any gene: 14. CDR3 coding DNA: TGCGCCAGCAGAGATATCCTTAGCGGGTCTAGCTCCTACAATGAGCAGTTCTTC. Translation: CASRDILSGSSSYNEQFF.

On this clone: The conserved closing phenylalanine or tryptophan is absent in this CDR3, likely reflecting a read error. The genes are TRBV5-1 and TRBJ2-7; 10 bases are a match to TRBD2. Germline trimming cut 0 bases from V and 3 bases from J; bases unmatched to any gene: 9. The CDR3 length is 17 residues. The germline V gene encodes CDR1 SGHRS and CDR2 YFSETQ. Written as DNA, the CDR3 is TGCGCCAGCAGCTTGGAAGAGGGGCTAGCGGGAGTCTACGAGCAGTACCTC. This gives the protein CASSLEEGLAGVYEQYL.

The V gene is TRBV30, the J gene TRBJ2-7; tentative D call: TRBD1 (6 bases). Germline V gives CDR1 GTSNPN, CDR2 SVGIG (reference sequence). The CDR3 contains 14 residues. The CDR3 loop reads CALGRQGWGYEQYF. The CDR3 DNA sequence: TGTGCTCTCGGGCGCCAGGGGTGGGGGTACGAGCAGTACTTC.